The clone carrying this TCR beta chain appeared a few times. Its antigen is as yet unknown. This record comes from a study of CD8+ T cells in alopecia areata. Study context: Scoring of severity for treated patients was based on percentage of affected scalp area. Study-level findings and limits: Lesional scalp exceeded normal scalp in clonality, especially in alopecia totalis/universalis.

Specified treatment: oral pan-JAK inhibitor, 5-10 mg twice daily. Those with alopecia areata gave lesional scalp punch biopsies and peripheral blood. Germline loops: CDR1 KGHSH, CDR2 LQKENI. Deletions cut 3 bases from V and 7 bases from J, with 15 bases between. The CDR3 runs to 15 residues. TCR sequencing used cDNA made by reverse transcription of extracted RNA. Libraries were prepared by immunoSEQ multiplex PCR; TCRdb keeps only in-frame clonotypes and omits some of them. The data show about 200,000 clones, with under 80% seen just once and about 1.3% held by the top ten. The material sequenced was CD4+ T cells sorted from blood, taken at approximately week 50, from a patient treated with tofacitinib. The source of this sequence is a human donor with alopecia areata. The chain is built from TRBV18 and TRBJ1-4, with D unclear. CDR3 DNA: TGTGCCAGCTCACCCTTCGGGTCAGTGGGTGAAAAACTGTTTTTT. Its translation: CASSPFGSVGEKLFF.